The rows below give T cell receptor beta chains drawn from one sample of a study of T cell clones after liver transplantation. Libraries were prepared by immunoSEQ multiplex PCR; TCRdb keeps only in-frame clonotypes and omits some of them. The top ten hold 0.85% to 1% of the sample, which has 99,000 or so clones, approximately 85% seen once. Material: CD4+ T cells from blood, obtained before liver transplant. The receptors come from a human donor who received a liver transplant. Each CDR3 is given without its conserved first and last residue. The order of the fields is clone size, J gene, V gene, CDR3 protein. Size tells how often a clone was seen (once, few, many) or the class of an expanded clone, and some rows leave it out.

clone size: NA
J gene: TRBJ2-1
V gene: TRBV5-1
CDR3 protein: ASSRGLAASSYNEQF

clone size: NA
J gene: TRBJ1-1
V gene: TRBV28
CDR3 protein: ASSLRQGARITEAF

clone size: NA
J gene: TRBJ2-1
V gene: TRBV7-3
CDR3 protein: ASSLTPLAGVGYNEQF

clone size: NA
J gene: TRBJ2-3
V gene: TRBV30
CDR3 protein: AWSQGGRADTQY

clone size: NA
J gene: TRBJ1-3
V gene: TRBV19
CDR3 protein: ASSMTNKGSGNTIY

clone size: NA
J gene: TRBJ1-2
V gene: TRBV5-1
CDR3 protein: ASSLPRQGNAGYT

clone size: NA
J gene: TRBJ1-2
V gene: TRBV7-3
CDR3 protein: ASSPGVNYGYT

clone size: NA
J gene: TRBJ1-1
V gene: TRBV29-1
CDR3 protein: SVVVREYTEAF

clone size: NA
J gene: TRBJ2-7
V gene: TRBV6-6
CDR3 protein: ASSPAGGTYEQY

clone size: NA
J gene: TRBJ2-1
V gene: TRBV6-6
CDR3 protein: ASSYRPSGEGNEQF

clone size: NA
J gene: TRBJ2-2
V gene: TRBV7-9
CDR3 protein: ASSLKQGRYTGELF

clone size: NA
J gene: TRBJ2-1
V gene: TRBV10-1
CDR3 protein: ASSNPQGTEQF

clone size: NA
J gene: TRBJ2-1
V gene: TRBV5-5
CDR3 protein: ASSRHGDSAGQF

clone size: NA
J gene: TRBJ2-5
V gene: TRBV5-4
CDR3 protein: ASSLAGRGETQY

clone size: NA
J gene: NA
V gene: TRBV5-6
CDR3 protein: ASSPGTDSYEQY

clone size: NA
J gene: TRBJ1-1
V gene: TRBV21-1
CDR3 protein: ASSPPGEFGF

clone size: NA
J gene: TRBJ2-7
V gene: TRBV20-1
CDR3 protein: SANSGEEQY

clone size: NA
J gene: TRBJ2-3
V gene: TRBV19
CDR3 protein: AIKKAGARTDTQY

clone size: NA
J gene: TRBJ2-7
V gene: TRBV4-2
CDR3 protein: ASSRGVGSYEQY

clone size: NA
J gene: TRBJ2-4
V gene: TRBV19
CDR3 protein: ASSRGLAGRLAKNIQY

clone size: once
J gene: TRBJ2-7
V gene: TRBV6-5
CDR3 protein: ASTLSSVGRGEQY

clone size: once
J gene: TRBJ2-5
V gene: TRBV10-3
CDR3 protein: AISRPQETQY

clone size: NA
J gene: TRBJ1-2
V gene: TRBV15
CDR3 protein: ATSRDHRAYGYT

clone size: NA
J gene: TRBJ1-6
V gene: TRBV19
CDR3 protein: ASSGTGVTPLH

clone size: NA
J gene: TRBJ2-7
V gene: TRBV27
CDR3 protein: ASGLAGGYEQY

clone size: NA
J gene: TRBJ1-3
V gene: TRBV5-1
CDR3 protein: ASSLTGGSGNTIY

clone size: NA
J gene: TRBJ1-6
V gene: TRBV5-4
CDR3 protein: ASSKGALDVDSPLH

clone size: few
J gene: TRBJ2-5
V gene: TRBV29-1
CDR3 protein: SARDRVVRETQY

clone size: few
J gene: TRBJ2-7
V gene: TRBV2
CDR3 protein: ASRGQGAHEQY

clone size: NA
J gene: TRBJ2-5
V gene: TRBV9
CDR3 protein: ASSVEMGQETQY

clone size: NA
J gene: TRBJ2-3
V gene: TRBV10-3
CDR3 protein: AISSGDTDTQY

clone size: NA
J gene: TRBJ2-7
V gene: TRBV6-5
CDR3 protein: ASSYSIGTSRHEQY

clone size: NA
J gene: TRBJ2-7
V gene: TRBV19
CDR3 protein: ASSKWDREAYIEQY

clone size: NA
J gene: TRBJ2-2
V gene: TRBV4-3
CDR3 protein: ASSQAGELF

clone size: NA
J gene: TRBJ1-2
V gene: TRBV10-3
CDR3 protein: AISESRAGPFNYGYT

clone size: NA
J gene: TRBJ1-4
V gene: TRBV25-1
CDR3 protein: ASSNPGQVNEKLF

clone size: NA
J gene: TRBJ2-6
V gene: TRBV7-2
CDR3 protein: ASSPWGSSSGANVLT

clone size: few
J gene: TRBJ1-5
V gene: TRBV5-6
CDR3 protein: ASSLAGGGSNQPQH

clone size: NA
J gene: TRBJ1-2
V gene: TRBV4-1
CDR3 protein: ASSLTPGQGASNYGYT

clone size: NA
J gene: TRBJ2-7
V gene: TRBV28
CDR3 protein: ASSSGTGELYEQY

clone size: NA
J gene: TRBJ1-2
V gene: TRBV2
CDR3 protein: ASSAGTASYGYT

clone size: NA
J gene: TRBJ1-5
V gene: TRBV5-1
CDR3 protein: ASSQRGNQPQH

clone size: NA
J gene: TRBJ2-7
V gene: TRBV14
CDR3 protein: ASRPAGFSYEQY

clone size: NA
J gene: TRBJ1-2
V gene: TRBV4-2
CDR3 protein: ASSQGTERWDGYT